This T cell receptor (beta chain) originates from a study of cytomegalovirus exposure and HLA in healthy donors. Amplification used 60 Vbeta primers and 13 Jbeta primers. Assay used: immunoSEQ multiplex PCR; TCRdb lists only in-frame clones, some missing. The table lists roughly 180,000 clones, 80% to 85% of them singletons. Comment on this clone: The sample has other DNA sequences that encode this CDR3 too.

The CDR3 sequence is 15 residues long. The germline V gene has CDR1 SNHLY and CDR2 FYNNEI. Trimming removed 7 bases from V and 0 bases from J; junction bases left unmatched: 7. The chain uses TRBV2 and TRBJ1-1, with 8 nucleotides matching TRBD1. The clonotype originates from a young woman in good health and CMV-seropositive. What was sequenced was PBMCs. CDR3 DNA sequence: TGTGCCAGCACGGGGCAGGGGGCCATGAACACTGAAGCTTTCTTT. Protein sequence: CASTGQGAMNTEAFF.